This T cell receptor beta chain was recorded in a study of OX40 agonist ivuxolimab in advanced cancers. About the study: Patients received the agonistic anti-OX40 (CD134) antibody ivuxolimab. Enrolled patients in dose escalation had cancers that were hepatocellular carcinoma, melanoma, renal cell or head and neck cancer. Findings and limits, study-wide: Dosing at 0.1 to 3.0 mg/kg was accompanied by clonal expansion of CD4+ and CD8+ blood T cells by week 6.

Notes on this clone: Its antigen is as yet unknown.

Autoimmune disease history or systemic immunosuppression disqualified patients. Method: immunoSEQ multiplex PCR; TCRdb's copy keeps in-frame clones and lacks some. The top ten clones hold 0.9% to 0.95% of a sample with fewer than 35,000 clones, about nine tenths of them seen once. The germline V and J ends were trimmed by 4 bases and 3 bases, with 11 bases remaining between them. CDR1 is SGHDT and CDR2 is YYEEEE in the germline V gene. The CDR3 sequence is 13 residues long. The specimen was CD4+ or CD8+ T cells sorted from blood, collected in a trial of the OX40 agonist ivuxolimab. J is TRBJ2-7 and V is TRBV5-6; D ambiguous. The sequence derives from an adult with an advanced solid tumor such as melanoma, head and neck, liver or kidney cancer. Written as DNA, the CDR3 is TGTGCCAGCAGCCCAGGACCGAACTACGAGCAGTACTTC. Its protein product is CASSPGPNYEQYF.